One sample yielded the 10 T cell receptor beta chains listed below, sequenced in a study of CD8 T cells in ankylosing spondylitis. Study-wide results and limits: A TCR beta motif made of fewer than ten highly homologous variants seemed typical of ankylosing spondylitis blood.

TCRdb itself ran the 5' RACE reads through MiXCR, one entry per CDR3 protein. The sample consists of more than 650,000 distinct CDR3 sequences, about an eighth of them appearing once. These receptors are not linked to any known antigen. What was sequenced was blood, either unsorted or a sorted T cell fraction (not recorded which). The source of these receptors is a male donor with ankylosing spondylitis.

The rearrangement joins TRBV5-1 to TRBJ2-1, with unresolved D. Germline CDR1 is SGHRS and CDR2 is YFSETQ. V was clipped by 1 base and J by 6 bases, with 11 bases between them. The CDR3 covers 14 residues. This CDR3 reads CASSLRPVTNEQFF. CDR3 sequence (DNA): TGCGCCAGCAGCTTGCGCCCGGTTACCAATGAGCAGTTCTTC.

V is TRBV6-1 and J is TRBJ2-7; no definite D call. In germline, CDR1 is MNHNS, CDR2 SASEGT. This CDR3 has 14 amino acids. V gave up 7 bases and J gave up 3 bases, with 16 bases separating them. The DNA of the CDR3 is TGTGCCAGCAACCAGGTTTATGGGCGCTACGAGCAGTACTTC. Protein: CASNQVYGRYEQYF.

This clonotype was counted a few times. This sequence joins TRBV6-1 and TRBJ2-1; 10 positions match TRBD2. The V and J ends lost 5 bases and 1 base, in that order; junction bases with no gene match: 5. This CDR3 is 16 amino acids long. Per the germline V gene, CDR1 is MNHNS and CDR2 is SASEGT. This CDR3 reads CASSLAGAASYNEQFF. CDR3 in DNA: TGTGCCAGCAGTCTAGCGGGGGCCGCGTCCTACAATGAGCAGTTCTTC.

This clonotype was observed at least ten times. This chain connects TRBV20-1 to TRBJ2-7, with 8 bases identical to TRBD1. The CDR3 covers 13 residues. J gave up 6 bases and V 6 bases, and 10 bases lay outside the gene matches. Germline lookup yields CDR1 DFQATT and CDR2 SNEGSKA (reference sequence). The CDR3 region is CSAELGQGGEQYF. The CDR3 coding sequence is TGCAGTGCAGAGCTTGGACAGGGAGGCGAGCAGTACTTC.

The sample holds a few counts of this clonotype. This rearrangement joins TRBV6-5 to TRBJ1-4; no reliable D call. Germline CDR1 MNHEY, CDR2 SVGAGI. The CDR3 spans 14 residues. Trimming removed 6 bases from V and 6 bases from J, with 14 bases in between. DNA for the CDR3: TGTGCCAGCAGGGACTCCGGCACGGATGAAAAACTGTTTTTT. It yields the protein CASRDSGTDEKLFF.

In its sample, this clonotype was seen a few times. This rearrangement joins TRBV5-1 to TRBJ2-5; the D is unclear. Germline CDR1 reads SGHRS; CDR2 reads YFSETQ. Trimming cost V 3 bases and J 3 bases, with 9 bases left between them. This CDR3 region has 13 residues. This CDR3 is CASSSQGKETQYF. The CDR3 region has the DNA TGCGCCAGCAGCTCCCAAGGGAAAGAGACCCAGTACTTC.

V is TRBV12-3 or TRBV12-4 and J is TRBJ2-7; TRBD1 is a possible D gene (6 bases). The ends were cut back, 5 bases at V and 12 bases at J, with 23 bases in the middle. CDR3 length: 14 residues. The CDR3 loop reads CASSNYPGHNSPYF. The CDR3 nucleotides read TGTGCCAGCAGTAATTACCCGGGACACAACTCACCGTACTTC.

This clonotype was observed at least ten times. The J gene is TRBJ1-5, the V gene TRBV12-3 or TRBV12-4; 9 bases align to TRBD1. V was clipped by 2 bases and J by 7 bases; unmatched bases: 6. This CDR3 has 15 amino acids. The CDR3 nucleotides read TGTGCCAGCAGTTTACTGGGACAGGGTAGGCAGCCCCAGCATTTT. Translated, it gives CASSLLGQGRQPQHF.

V gene TRBV7-2 combines with J gene TRBJ2-3; the D is unclear. With 2 bases removed from V and 2 bases from J, the gap between germline ends came to 11 bases. The CDR3 has 15 amino acids. In germline, CDR1 is SGHTA, CDR2 FQGNSA. CDR3 coding DNA: TGTGCCAGCAGCTTAAGTGTAACATTCACAGATACGCAGTATTTT. Translated, it gives CASSLSVTFTDTQYF.

This clonotype was recorded many times. The rearrangement links TRBV20-1 to TRBJ2-1, with D perhaps being TRBD1 or TRBD2 (5 bases each). V gave up 4 bases and J gave up 6 bases, with 10 bases separating them. The CDR3 runs to 12 residues. From germline, CDR1 is DFQATT and CDR2 SNEGSKA (reference sequence). Here the CDR3 DNA reads TGCAGTGCTACCCGGGGCCTCAATGAGCAGTTCTTC. This encodes CSATRGLNEQFF.